Listed below are T cell receptor beta chains from one sample, sequenced in a study of beta chain features in type 1 diabetes. Libraries were prepared by immunoSEQ multiplex PCR; TCRdb keeps only in-frame clonotypes and omits some of them. The data contain 300,000 to 450,000 clones, roughly an eighth of them singletons. Specimen: naive CD4+ T cells from blood. The receptors originated from a woman between 18 and 29 years old with type 1 diabetes. Both conserved end residues are part of each CDR3. D genes are given only for firm matches. Size is stated for part of the rows, as once, few or many counts, or as a class when the clone is expanded.

v_gene	abundance	d_gene	j_gene	CDR3aa	CDR3nt
TRBV14	.	.	TRBJ1-1	CASSRHRGKGGTEAFF	TGTGCCAGCAGCCGGCATCGCGGGAAAGGAGGCACTGAAGCTTTCTTT
TRBV29-1	.	.	TRBJ2-2	CSVGGDRELFF	TGCAGCGTTGGGGGGGACCGGGAGCTGTTTTTT
TRBV14	few	TRBD2	TRBJ2-5	CASSQEMASGRETQYF	TGTGCCAGCAGCCAAGAGATGGCTAGCGGGAGAGAGACCCAGTACTTC
TRBV29-1	.	.	TRBJ1-4	CSFSSTGYRKIDEKLFF	TGCAGCTTCAGCTCTACAGGGTACCGAAAGATTGATGAAAAACTGTTTTTT
TRBV18	.	TRBD1	TRBJ1-5	CASSPAGTGHNQPQHF	TGTGCCAGCTCACCGGCCGGGACAGGGCACAATCAGCCCCAGCATTTT
TRBV4-3	.	TRBD1	TRBJ2-2	CASQTGAGGELFF	TGCGCCAGCCAAACAGGGGCTGGCGGGGAGCTGTTTTTT
TRBV10-3	.	TRBD2	TRBJ2-1	CAISEQVAGAPGNEQFF	TGTGCCATCAGTGAGCAAGTAGCGGGGGCCCCCGGGAATGAGCAGTTCTTC
TRBV2	.	TRBD1	TRBJ1-1	CASMKDRGGTEAFF	TGTGCCAGCATGAAGGACAGGGGGGGCACTGAAGCTTTCTTT
TRBV7-2	few	TRBD1	TRBJ2-7	CASSRQGAREEQYF	TGTGCCAGCAGCCGTCAGGGGGCAAGAGAGGAGCAGTACTTC
TRBV29-1	few	.	TRBJ1-1	CSVAYRAHMNTEAFF	TGCAGCGTTGCCTACAGGGCCCACATGAACACTGAAGCTTTCTTT
TRBV4-1	.	TRBD2	TRBJ2-1	CASSRGRASGPNEQFF	TGCGCCAGCAGTCGCGGTAGGGCTAGCGGTCCTAATGAGCAGTTCTTC
TRBV7-9	.	TRBD1	TRBJ1-1	CASSTSPGTANTEAFF	TGTGCCAGCAGCACCAGCCCCGGGACAGCGAACACTGAAGCTTTCTTT
TRBV7-2	few	TRBD1	TRBJ2-7	CASRRQGAPEQYF	TGTGCCAGCAGGCGACAGGGGGCACCCGAGCAGTACTTC
TRBV9	.	.	TRBJ2-1	CASSVVAGMSYNEQFF	TGTGCCAGCAGCGTAGTCGCAGGGATGTCCTACAATGAGCAGTTCTTC
TRBV6-5	few	.	TRBJ2-3	CASGPQGSYTDTQYF	TGTGCCTCCGGGCCCCAGGGATCCTACACAGATACGCAGTATTTT